This T cell receptor beta chain was retrieved from a study of blood T cell repertoires in COVID-19. Sequencing used immunoSEQ multiplex PCR; TCRdb keeps in-frame clones, though not all of them. This table holds 150,000 to 200,000 clones, around 80% found once. This clone was detected only once. Specimen: peripheral blood. The sequence was collected from a woman of 80 years or more with acute or convalescent COVID-19.

Here the CDR3 reads CASSSLQGAEGYTF. For the CDR3, the DNA is TGTGCCAGCAGCTCTTTACAGGGGGCTGAGGGCTACACCTTC. This chain links TRBV5-6 with TRBJ1-2, with 9 bases that match TRBD1. This CDR3 spans 14 amino acids. Germline CDR1 reads SGHDT; CDR2 reads YYEEEE. V lost 3 bases to trimming and J lost 8 bases; unmatched junction nucleotides: 8.